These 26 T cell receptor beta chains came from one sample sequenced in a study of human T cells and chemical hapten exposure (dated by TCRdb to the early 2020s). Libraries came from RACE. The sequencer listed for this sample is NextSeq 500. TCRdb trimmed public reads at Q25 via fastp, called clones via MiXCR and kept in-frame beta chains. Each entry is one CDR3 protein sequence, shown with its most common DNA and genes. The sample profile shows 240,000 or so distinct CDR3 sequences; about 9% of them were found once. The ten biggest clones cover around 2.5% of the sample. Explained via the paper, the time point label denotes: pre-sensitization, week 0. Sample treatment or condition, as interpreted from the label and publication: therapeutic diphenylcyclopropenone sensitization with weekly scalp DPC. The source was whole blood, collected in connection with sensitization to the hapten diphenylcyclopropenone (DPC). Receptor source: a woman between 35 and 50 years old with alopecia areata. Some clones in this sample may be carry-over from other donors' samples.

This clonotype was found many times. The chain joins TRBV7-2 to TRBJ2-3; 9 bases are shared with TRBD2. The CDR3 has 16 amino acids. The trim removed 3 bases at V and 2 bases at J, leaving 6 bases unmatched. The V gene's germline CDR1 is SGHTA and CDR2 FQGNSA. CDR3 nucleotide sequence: TGTGCCAGCAGCTTTGGGCTAGCGGGGCCCACAGATACGCAGTATTTT. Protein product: CASSFGLAGPTDTQYF.

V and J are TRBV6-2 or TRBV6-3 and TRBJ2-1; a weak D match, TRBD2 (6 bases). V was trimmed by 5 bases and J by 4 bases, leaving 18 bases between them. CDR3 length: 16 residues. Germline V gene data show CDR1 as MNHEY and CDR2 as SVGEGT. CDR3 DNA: TGTGCCAGCAGTCCGCTCTCTGGCGGGATATACAATGAGCAGTTCTTC. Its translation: CASSPLSGGIYNEQFF.

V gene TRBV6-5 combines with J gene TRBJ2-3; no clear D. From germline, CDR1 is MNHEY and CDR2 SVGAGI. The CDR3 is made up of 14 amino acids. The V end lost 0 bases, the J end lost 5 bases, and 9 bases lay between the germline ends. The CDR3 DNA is TGTGCCAGCAGTTACTCATATAAGATAGATACGCAGTATTTT. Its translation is CASSYSYKIDTQYF.

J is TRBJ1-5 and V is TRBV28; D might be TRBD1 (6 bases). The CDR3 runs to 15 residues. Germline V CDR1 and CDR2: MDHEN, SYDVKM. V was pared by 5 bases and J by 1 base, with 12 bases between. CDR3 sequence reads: CASSVQDRSNQPQHF. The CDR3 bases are TGTGCCAGCAGTGTCCAGGACAGAAGCAATCAGCCCCAGCATTTT. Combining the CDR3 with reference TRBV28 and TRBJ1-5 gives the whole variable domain DVKVTQSSRYLVKRTGEKVFLECVQDMDHENMFWYRQDPGLGLRLIYFSYDVKMKEKGDIPEGYSVSREKKERFSLILESASTNQTSMYLCASSVQDRSNQPQHFGDGTRLSIL.

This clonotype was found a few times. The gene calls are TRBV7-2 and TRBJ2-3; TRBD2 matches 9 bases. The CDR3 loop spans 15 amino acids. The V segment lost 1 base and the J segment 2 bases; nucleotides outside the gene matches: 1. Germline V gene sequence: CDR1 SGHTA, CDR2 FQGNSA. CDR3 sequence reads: CASSLVAGVTDTQYF. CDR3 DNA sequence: TGTGCCAGCAGCTTAGTAGCGGGAGTCACAGATACGCAGTATTTT.

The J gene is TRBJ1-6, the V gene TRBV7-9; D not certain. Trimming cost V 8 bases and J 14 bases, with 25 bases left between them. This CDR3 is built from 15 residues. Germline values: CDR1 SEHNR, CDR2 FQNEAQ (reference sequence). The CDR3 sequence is CASDPGRGLVRALHF. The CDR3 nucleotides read TGTGCCAGCGACCCCGGCCGGGGTCTAGTTCGGGCCCTCCACTTT.

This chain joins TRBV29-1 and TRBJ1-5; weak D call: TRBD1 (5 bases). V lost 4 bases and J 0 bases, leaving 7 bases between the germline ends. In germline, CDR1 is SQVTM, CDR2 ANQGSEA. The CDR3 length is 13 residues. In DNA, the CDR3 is TGCAGCGTTGCGGACAATAGCAATCAGCCCCAGCATTTT. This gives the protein CSVADNSNQPQHF.

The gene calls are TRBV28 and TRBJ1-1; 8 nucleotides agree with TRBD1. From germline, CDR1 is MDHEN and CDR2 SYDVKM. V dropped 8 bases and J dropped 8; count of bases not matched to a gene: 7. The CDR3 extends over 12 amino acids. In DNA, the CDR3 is TGTGCCAGCGGGACAGGTTTGGTCGAAGCTTTCTTT. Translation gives CASGTGLVEAFF.

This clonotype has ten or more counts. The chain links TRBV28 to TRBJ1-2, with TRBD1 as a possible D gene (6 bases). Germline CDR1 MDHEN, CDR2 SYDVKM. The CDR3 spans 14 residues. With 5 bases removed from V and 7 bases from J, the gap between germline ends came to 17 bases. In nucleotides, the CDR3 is TGTGCCAGCAGTCCCCCCGCCAGGGGAACTGGCTACACCTTC. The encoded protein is CASSPPARGTGYTF.

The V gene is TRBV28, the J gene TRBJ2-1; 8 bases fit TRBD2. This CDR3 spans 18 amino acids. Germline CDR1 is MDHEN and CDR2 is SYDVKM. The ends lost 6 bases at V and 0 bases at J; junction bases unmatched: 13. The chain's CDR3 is CASSRGLGVEYSYNEQFF. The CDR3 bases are TGTGCCAGCAGCAGGGGACTAGGGGTTGAATACTCCTACAATGAGCAGTTCTTC.

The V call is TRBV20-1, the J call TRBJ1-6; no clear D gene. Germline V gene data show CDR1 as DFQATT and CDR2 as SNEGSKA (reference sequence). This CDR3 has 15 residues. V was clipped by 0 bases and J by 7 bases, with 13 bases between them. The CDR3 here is CSARDIETDNSPLHF. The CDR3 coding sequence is TGCAGTGCTAGAGATATCGAGACGGACAATTCACCCCTCCACTTT.

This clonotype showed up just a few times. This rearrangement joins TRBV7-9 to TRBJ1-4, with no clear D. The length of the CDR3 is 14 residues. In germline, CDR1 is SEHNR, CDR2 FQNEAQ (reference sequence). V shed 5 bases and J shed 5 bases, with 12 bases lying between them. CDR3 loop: CASSPGQMNEKLFF. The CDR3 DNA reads TGTGCCAGCAGCCCCGGGCAGATGAATGAAAAACTGTTTTTT.

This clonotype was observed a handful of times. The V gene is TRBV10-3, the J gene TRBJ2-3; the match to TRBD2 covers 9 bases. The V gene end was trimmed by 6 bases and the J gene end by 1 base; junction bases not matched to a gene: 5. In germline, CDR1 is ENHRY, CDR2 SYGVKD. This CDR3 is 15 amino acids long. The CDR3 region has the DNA TGTGCCATCAGCTTAGCGGGAGTGGGCACAGATACGCAGTATTTT. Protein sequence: CAISLAGVGTDTQYF.

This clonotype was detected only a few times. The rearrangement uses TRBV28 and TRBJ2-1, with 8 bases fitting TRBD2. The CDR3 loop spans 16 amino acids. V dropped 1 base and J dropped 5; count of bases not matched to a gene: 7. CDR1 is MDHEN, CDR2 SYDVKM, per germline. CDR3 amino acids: CASSLFSGKDHNEQFF. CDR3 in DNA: TGTGCCAGCAGTTTATTTAGCGGGAAGGACCACAATGAGCAGTTCTTC.

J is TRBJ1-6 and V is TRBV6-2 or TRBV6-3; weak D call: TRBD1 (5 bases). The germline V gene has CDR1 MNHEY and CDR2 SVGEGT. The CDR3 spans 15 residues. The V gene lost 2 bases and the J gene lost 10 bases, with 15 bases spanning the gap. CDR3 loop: CASSYGGTGGSPLHF. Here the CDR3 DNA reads TGTGCCAGCAGTTACGGCGGGACCGGGGGATCACCCCTCCACTTT.

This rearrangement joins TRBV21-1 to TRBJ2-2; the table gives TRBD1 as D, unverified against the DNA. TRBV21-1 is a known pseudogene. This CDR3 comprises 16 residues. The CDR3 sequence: CASSYRDRTNTGELFF. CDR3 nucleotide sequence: TGTGCCAGCAGTTACCGGGACAGGACGAACACCGGGGAGCTGTTTTTT.

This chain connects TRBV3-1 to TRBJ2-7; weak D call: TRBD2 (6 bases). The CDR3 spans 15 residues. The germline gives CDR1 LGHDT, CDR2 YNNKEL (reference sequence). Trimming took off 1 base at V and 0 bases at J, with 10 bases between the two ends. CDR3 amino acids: CASSQASSASYEQYF. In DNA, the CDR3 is TGTGCCAGCAGCCAAGCATCTAGCGCCTCCTACGAGCAGTACTTC.

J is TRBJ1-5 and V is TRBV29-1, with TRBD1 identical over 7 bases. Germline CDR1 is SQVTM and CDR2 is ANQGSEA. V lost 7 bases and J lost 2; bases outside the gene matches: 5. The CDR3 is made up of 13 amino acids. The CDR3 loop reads CSAADRGNQPQHF. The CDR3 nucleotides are TGCAGCGCGGCAGACAGGGGCAATCAGCCCCAGCATTTT. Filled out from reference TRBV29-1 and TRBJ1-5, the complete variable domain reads SAVISQKPSRDICQRGTSLTIQCQVDSQVTMMFWYRQQPGQSLTLIATANQGSEATYESGFVIDKFPISRPNLTFSTLTVSNMSPEDSSIYLCSAADRGNQPQHFGDGTRLSIL.

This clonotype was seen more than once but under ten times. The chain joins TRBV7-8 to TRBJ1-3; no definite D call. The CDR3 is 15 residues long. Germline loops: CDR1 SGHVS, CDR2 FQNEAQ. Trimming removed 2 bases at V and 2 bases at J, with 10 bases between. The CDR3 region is CASSLPRAAGNTIYF. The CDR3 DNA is TGTGCCAGCAGCTTACCCCGGGCGGCTGGAAACACCATATATTTT.

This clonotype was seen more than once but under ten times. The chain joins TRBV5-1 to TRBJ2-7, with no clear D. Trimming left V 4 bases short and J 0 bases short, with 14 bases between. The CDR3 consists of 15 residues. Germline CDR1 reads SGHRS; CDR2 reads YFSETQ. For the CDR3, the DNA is TGCGCCAGCAGCCCGTCGGGCCGAAGCTCCTACGAGCAGTACTTC. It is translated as CASSPSGRSSYEQYF.

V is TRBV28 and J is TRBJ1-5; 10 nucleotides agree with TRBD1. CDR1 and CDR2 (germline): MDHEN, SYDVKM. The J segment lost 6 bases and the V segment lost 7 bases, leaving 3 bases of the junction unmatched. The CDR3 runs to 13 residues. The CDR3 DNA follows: TGTGCCAGCAAGGACAGGGGGAGTCAGCCCCAGCATTTT. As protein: CASKDRGSQPQHF.

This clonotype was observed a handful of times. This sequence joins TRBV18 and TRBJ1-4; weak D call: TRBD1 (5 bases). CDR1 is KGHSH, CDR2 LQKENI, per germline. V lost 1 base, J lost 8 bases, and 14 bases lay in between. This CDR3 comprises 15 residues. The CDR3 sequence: CASSPLVGAWEKLFF. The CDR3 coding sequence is TGTGCCAGCTCACCACTCGTAGGGGCGTGGGAAAAACTGTTTTTT.

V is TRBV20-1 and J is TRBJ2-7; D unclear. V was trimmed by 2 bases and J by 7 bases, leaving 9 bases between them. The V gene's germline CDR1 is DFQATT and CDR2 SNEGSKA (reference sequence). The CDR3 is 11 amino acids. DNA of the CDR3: TGCAGTGCTAGAACGGCCGGGGAGCAGTACTTC. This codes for CSARTAGEQYF.

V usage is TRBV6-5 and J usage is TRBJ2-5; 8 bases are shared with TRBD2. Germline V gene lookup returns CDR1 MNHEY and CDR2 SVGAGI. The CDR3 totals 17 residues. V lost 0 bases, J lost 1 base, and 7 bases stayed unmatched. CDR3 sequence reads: CASSYSLLAGGQETQYF. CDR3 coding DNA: TGTGCCAGCAGTTACTCCCTTCTGGCGGGAGGCCAAGAGACCCAGTACTTC.

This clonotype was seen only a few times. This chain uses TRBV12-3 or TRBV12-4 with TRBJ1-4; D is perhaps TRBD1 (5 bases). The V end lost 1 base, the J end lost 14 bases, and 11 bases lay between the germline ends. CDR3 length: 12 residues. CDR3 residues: CASSLVRGTLFF. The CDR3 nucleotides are TGTGCCAGCAGTTTAGTTAGGGGCACGCTGTTTTTT.

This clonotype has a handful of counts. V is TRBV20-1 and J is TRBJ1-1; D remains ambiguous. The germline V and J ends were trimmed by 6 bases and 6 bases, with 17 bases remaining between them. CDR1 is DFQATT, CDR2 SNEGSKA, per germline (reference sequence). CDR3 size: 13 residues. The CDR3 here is CSAHNSGGAEAFF. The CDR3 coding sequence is TGCAGTGCCCACAACAGCGGAGGCGCTGAAGCTTTCTTT.